This TCR beta chain appears in the sequencing data of a study of vaccination and CD4 T cells after COVID-19. Whole-study context: Investigators drew the post-COVID samples a median roughly 98 days after diagnosis, with a range of 35 to 161.

Cultured CD4+ T-cell DNA underwent Oncomine TCR Beta short-read sequencing. CD4+ T cells were cultured, and genomic DNA was extracted from them. MiXCR was run by TCRdb on the PCR reads, yielding one entry per CDR3 protein. Of roughly 7,100 distinct CDR3 sequences in the sample, 55% to 65% were seen once. Documented treatment: approximately 9-day PBMC culture with coronavirus spike peptide pools or control peptides (ViraFEST assay). Note on this clonotype: The antigen is undetermined.

The V end was cut by 5 bases, the J end by 2 bases, with 13 bases between. CDR3 length: 13 amino acids. Germline CDR1 reads SQVTM; CDR2 reads ANQGSEA. The chain is built from TRBV29-1 and TRBJ2-7; no clear D. The sequencing input was CD4+ T cells from blood, cultured in vitro. The clonotype was recovered from a human donor who had recovered from COVID-19. CDR3 sequence reads: CSVPAPGPYEQYF. The CDR3 nucleotides are TGCAGCGTTCCAGCCCCTGGCCCCTACGAGCAGTACTTC.